The source of this T cell receptor (beta chain) is a study of blood T cells in healthy people across ages (dated by TCRdb to 2014 to 2015). Study-wide context: Template switching captured roughly one uniquely barcoded TCR beta cDNA molecule per two T cells in model experiments. The study measured age-related changes in TCR beta repertoire diversity using deep sequencing normalized with unique cDNA molecular identifiers. The donors were divided into four age groups: young (average approximately 17 years), middle-aged (approximately 42), aged (about 60) and long-lived (82). To avoid experimental bias, donors of different ages were spread randomly across the sequencing lanes. For two donors (one aged 18 to 30 and one aged 80 or older), the study analyzed two additional independent replicas of 1 million unique cDNA reads from the same blood draw. Results the study describes overall, beyond this receptor: Estimates of total diversity based on one million sequenced T cells were regarded as lower bounds and as underestimates. Because the CMV infection status of the donors was unknown, age-related changes in expanded clonotypes may potentially have been confounded. There was a strong correlation between observed TCR beta diversity and the percentage of naive T cells measured by flow cytometry. As age increased, observed TCR beta diversity per million T cells dropped in a roughly linear way, and a significant reduction was already evident by age 40. The long-lived group showed more naive CD4+ T cells, fewer expanded clones and increased TCR diversity than the aged group, suggesting age selection. Because profiling used bulk unsorted PBMCs, naive and antigen-experienced compartments could not be compared conclusively.

As regards this clonotype: The clone's antigen remains unknown. No qualities accompany the bases; no much larger clone lies one base away.

The germline V gene sets CDR1 to ENHRY and CDR2 to SYGVKD. V and J are truncated by 8 bases and 2 bases respectively, leaving an intervening sequence of 10 bases. There are 12 amino acids in the CDR3, from cysteine to phenylalanine inclusive. Only the CDR3 DNA is retained, 36 bases long and in frame from the first base. The library was made by 5' RACE. This sample was sequenced with an Illumina HiSeq 2500. A second PCR of roughly 7 to 11 cycles was performed with a sample-barcoded 5' primer and a J-beta primer mix. A template-switch 5' adaptor carrying 12 random nucleotides introduced a unique molecular identifier onto each TCR beta cDNA molecule. Each sample yielded at least 2.5 million CDR3-containing paired-end reads. First-strand cDNA synthesis was performed from all RNA using the Mint cDNA synthesis kit, with priming by a TRBC-specific oligonucleotide. Following uracil-DNA glycosylase treatment, all cDNA underwent a first 18-cycle PCR with the universal primers M1SS and BC2_uni_R. In the paper's pipeline: Each sample was normalized by randomly selecting 1 million high-quality reads, each carrying a distinct molecular identifier. Instead of being binned into consensus sequences, reads that shared molecular identifiers were thrown out. CDR3 identification, clonotype clustering and error correction used MiTCR with a Q25 quality threshold and the strictest error-elimination algorithm. A nonparametric unseen species model with Euler transformation was used to estimate lower-bound total TCR beta diversity. TCRdb took the public reads, trimmed them with fastp at Q25, ran MiXCR for clone calling and kept in-frame beta chains. Rows matching on CDR3 protein sequence are summarized as one entry with the most common DNA and genes. The V and J calls reflect TCRdb's pipeline rather than the authors' work. This sample lists 650,000 to 800,000 distinct CDR3 sequences; about 42% were detected once. The ten largest clones capture roughly a fifth of the sample.

The 39 donors, aged about 6 to 95 years, were systemically healthy Caucasian individuals from Russia. Approximately 9 milliliters of peripheral blood were collected from each donor into EDTA-treated Vacutainer tubes. PBMCs were isolated by Ficoll-Paque density-gradient centrifugation, with at least 7 million obtained per sample. Trizol reagent was used to extract total RNA from PBMCs, with at least 5 micrograms per sample. For every donor, an aliquot of PBMCs went through flow cytometry to measure the percentages of naive CD45RAhigh/CD27high T cells. What was sequenced was blood. The rearrangement combines TRBV10-3 with TRBJ2-7, with no confidently assigned D gene. The clonotype comes from a man in his sixties in good health. For the CDR3, the sequence is CAISDRAYEQYF. The bases read TGTGCCATCTCGGACCGTGCCTACGAGCAGTACTTC.